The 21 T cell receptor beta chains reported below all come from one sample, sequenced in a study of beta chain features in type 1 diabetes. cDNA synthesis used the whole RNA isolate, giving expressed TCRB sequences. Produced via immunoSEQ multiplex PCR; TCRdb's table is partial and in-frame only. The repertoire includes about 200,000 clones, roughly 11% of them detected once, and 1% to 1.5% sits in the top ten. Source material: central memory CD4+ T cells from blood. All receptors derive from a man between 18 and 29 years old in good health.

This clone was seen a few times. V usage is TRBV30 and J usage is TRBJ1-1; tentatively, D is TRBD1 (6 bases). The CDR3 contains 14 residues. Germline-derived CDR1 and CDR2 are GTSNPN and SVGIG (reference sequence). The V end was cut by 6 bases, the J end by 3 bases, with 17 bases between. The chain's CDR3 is CACRRGPTDTEAFF. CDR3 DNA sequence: TGTGCCTGTCGGCGGGGGCCAACGGACACTGAAGCTTTCTTT.

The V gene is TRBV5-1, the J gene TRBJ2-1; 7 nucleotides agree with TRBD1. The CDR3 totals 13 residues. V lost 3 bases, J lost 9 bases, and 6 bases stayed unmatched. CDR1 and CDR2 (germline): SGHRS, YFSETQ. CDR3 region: CASSSYRDSEQFF. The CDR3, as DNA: TGCGCCAGCAGCTCCTACAGGGACAGTGAGCAGTTCTTC.

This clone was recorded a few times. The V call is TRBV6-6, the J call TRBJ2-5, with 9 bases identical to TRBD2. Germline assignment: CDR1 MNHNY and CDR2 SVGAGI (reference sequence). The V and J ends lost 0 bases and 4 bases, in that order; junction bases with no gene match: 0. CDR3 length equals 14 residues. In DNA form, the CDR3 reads TGTGCCAGCAGTTACTCAGCGGGAGGAGAGACCCAGTACTTC. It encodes CASSYSAGGETQYF.

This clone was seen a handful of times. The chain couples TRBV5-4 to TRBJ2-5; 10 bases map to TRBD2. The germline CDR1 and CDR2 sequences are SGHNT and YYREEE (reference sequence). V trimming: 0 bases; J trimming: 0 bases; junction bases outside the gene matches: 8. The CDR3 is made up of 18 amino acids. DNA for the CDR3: TGTGCCAGCAGCTTGGGATCAAGCGGGAGGGAGGACCAAGAGACCCAGTACTTC. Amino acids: CASSLGSSGREDQETQYF. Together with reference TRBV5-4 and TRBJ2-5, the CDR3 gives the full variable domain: ETGVTQSPTHLIKTRGQQVTLRCSSQSGHNTVSWYQQALGQGPQFIFQYYREEENGRGNFPPRFSGLQFPNYSSELNVNALELDDSALYLCASSLGSSGREDQETQYFGPGTRLLVL.

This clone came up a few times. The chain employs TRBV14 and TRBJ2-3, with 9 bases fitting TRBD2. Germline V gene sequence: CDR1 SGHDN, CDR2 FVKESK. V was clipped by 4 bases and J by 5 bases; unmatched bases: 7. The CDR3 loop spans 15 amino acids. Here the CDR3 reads CASSLGSGRGDTQYF. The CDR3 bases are TGTGCCAGCAGCCTTGGTAGCGGGAGAGGAGATACGCAGTATTTT.

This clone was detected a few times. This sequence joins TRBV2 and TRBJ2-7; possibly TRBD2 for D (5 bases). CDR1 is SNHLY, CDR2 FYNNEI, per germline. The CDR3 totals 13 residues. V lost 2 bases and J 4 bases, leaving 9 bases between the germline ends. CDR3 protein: CASSEPPGYEQYF. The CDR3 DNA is TGTGCCAGCAGTGAACCGCCGGGGTACGAGCAGTACTTC.

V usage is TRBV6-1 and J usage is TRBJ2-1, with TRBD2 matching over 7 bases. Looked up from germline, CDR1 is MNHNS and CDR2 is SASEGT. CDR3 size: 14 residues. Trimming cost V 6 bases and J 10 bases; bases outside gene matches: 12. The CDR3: CASSYGRRGGEQFF. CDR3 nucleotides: TGTGCCAGCAGCTACGGGAGGAGGGGCGGGGAGCAGTTCTTC.

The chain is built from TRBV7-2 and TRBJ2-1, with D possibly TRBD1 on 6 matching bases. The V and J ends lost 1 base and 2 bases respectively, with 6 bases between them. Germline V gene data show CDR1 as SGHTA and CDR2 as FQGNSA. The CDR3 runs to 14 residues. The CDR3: CASSLDRAYNEQFF. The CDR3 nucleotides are TGTGCCAGCAGCTTAGACAGGGCCTACAATGAGCAGTTCTTC.

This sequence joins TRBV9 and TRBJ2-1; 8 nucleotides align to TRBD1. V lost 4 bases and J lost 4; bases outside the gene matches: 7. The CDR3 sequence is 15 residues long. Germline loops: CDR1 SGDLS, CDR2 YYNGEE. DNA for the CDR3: TGTGCCAGCAGCACCACAGGGGGAGTATACAATGAGCAGTTCTTC. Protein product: CASSTTGGVYNEQFF.

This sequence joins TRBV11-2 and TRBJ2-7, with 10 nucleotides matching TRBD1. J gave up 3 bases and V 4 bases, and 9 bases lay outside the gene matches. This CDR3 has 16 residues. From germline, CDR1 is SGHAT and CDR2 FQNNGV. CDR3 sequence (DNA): TGTGCCAGCAGCTATCAAGCCGGGGACAGGGGCTACGAGCAGTACTTC. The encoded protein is CASSYQAGDRGYEQYF.

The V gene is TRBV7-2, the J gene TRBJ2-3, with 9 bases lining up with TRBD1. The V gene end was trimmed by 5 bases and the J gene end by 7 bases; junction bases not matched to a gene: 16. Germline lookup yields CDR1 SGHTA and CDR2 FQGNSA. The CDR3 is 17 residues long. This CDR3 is CASSHRPPGQGRNTQYF. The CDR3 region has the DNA TGTGCCAGCAGCCATCGCCCCCCGGGACAGGGTCGGAATACGCAGTATTTT. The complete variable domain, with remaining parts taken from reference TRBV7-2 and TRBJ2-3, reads GAGVSQSPSNKVTEKGKDVELRCDPISGHTALYWYRQSLGQGLEFLIYFQGNSAPDKSGLPSDRFSAERTGGSVSTLTIQRTQQEDSAVYLCASSHRPPGQGRNTQYFGPGTRLTVL.

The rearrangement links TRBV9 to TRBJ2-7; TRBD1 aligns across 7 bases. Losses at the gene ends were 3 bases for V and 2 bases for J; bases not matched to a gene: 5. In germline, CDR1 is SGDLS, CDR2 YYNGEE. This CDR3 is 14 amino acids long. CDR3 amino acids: CASSATGNPYEQYF. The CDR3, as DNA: TGTGCCAGCAGCGCGACAGGGAACCCCTACGAGCAGTACTTC.

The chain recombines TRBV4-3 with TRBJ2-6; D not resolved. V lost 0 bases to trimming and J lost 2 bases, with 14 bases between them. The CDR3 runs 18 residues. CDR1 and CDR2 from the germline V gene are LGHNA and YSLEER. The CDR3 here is CASSQERVELAGANVLTF. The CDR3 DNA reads TGCGCCAGCAGCCAAGAGCGTGTGGAGTTGGCTGGGGCCAACGTCCTGACTTTC.

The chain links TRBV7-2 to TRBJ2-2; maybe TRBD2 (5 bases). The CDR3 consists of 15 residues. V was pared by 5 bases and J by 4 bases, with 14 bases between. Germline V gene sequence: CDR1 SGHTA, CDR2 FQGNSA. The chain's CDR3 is CASSRRRSATGELFF. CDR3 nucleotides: TGTGCCAGCAGCCGGAGGAGGAGCGCCACCGGGGAGCTGTTTTTT.

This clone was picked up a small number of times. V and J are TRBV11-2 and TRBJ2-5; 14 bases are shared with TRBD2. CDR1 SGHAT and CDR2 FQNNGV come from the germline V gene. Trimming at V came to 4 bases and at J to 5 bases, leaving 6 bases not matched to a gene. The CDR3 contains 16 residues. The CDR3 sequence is CASSSGLAGGRETQYF. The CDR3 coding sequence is TGTGCCAGCAGCTCCGGACTAGCGGGAGGTCGGGAGACCCAGTACTTC.

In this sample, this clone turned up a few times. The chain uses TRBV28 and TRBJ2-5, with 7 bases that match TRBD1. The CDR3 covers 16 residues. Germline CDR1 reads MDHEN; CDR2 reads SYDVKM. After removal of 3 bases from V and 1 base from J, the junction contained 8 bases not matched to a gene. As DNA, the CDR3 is TGTGCCAGCAGTTTCTCGGGACAGCCGTCCCAAGAGACCCAGTACTTC. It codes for CASSFSGQPSQETQYF.

The CDR3 loop reads CAWGLEPYEQYF. The CDR3 DNA sequence: TGTGCCTGGGGACTGGAGCCCTACGAGCAGTACTTC. V gene TRBV30 combines with J gene TRBJ2-7, with D possibly matching TRBD2 (5 bases). CDR3 length: 12 residues. V shed 5 bases and J shed 2 bases, with 10 bases lying between them. CDR1 is GTSNPN, CDR2 SVGIG, per germline (reference sequence). Full variable domain (rest looked up from reference TRBV30 and TRBJ2-7): SQTIHQWPATLVQPVGSPLSLECTVEGTSNPNLYWYRQAAGRGLQLLFYSVGIGQISSEVPQNLSASRPQDRQFILSSKKLLLSDSGFYLCAWGLEPYEQYFGPGTRLTVT.

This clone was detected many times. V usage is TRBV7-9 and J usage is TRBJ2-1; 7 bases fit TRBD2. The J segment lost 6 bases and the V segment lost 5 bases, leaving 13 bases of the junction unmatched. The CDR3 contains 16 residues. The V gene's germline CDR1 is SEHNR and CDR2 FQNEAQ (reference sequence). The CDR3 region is CASSHSGGGNINEQFF. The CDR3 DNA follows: TGTGCCAGCAGCCACTCCGGGGGAGGGAATATCAATGAGCAGTTCTTC.

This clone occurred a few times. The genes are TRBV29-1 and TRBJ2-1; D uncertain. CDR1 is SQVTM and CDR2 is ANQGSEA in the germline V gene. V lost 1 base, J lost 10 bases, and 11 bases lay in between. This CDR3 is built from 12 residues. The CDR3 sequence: CSVEAFGSEQFF. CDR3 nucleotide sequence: TGCAGCGTTGAAGCCTTTGGGTCCGAGCAGTTCTTC.

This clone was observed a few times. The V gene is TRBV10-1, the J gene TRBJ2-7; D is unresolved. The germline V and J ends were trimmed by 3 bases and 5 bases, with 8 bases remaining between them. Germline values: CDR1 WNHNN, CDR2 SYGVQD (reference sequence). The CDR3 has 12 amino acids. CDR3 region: CASSDIRDEQYF. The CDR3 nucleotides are TGCGCCAGCAGTGATATTCGGGACGAGCAGTACTTC.

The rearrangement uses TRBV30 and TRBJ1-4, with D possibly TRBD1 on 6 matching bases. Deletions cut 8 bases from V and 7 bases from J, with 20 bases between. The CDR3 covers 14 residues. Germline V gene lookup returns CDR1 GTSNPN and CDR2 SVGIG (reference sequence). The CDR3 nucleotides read TGTGCCGGCGGGACAAAGCTCTCGGGTGAAAAACTGTTTTTT. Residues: CAGGTKLSGEKLFF.